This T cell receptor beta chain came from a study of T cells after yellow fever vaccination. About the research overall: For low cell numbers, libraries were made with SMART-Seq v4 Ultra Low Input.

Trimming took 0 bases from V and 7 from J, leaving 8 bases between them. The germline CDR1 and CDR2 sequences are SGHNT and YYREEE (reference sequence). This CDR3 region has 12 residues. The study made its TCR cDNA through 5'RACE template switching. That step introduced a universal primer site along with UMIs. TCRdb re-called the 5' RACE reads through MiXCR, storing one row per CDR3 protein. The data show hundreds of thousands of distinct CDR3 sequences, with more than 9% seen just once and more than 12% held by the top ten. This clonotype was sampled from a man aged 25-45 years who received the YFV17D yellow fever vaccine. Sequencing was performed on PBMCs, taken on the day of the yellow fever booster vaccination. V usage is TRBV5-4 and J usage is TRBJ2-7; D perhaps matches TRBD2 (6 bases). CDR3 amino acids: CASSLDGGEQYF. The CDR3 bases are TGTGCCAGCAGCTTGGACGGGGGTGAGCAGTACTTC.